The clone carrying this T cell receptor (beta chain) was detected only a few times. Other DNA sequences of this sample code for an identical CDR3. The data derive from a study of blood T cell repertoires in COVID-19. Germline-derived CDR1 and CDR2 are SGHRS and YFSETQ. J gave up 3 bases and V 0 bases, and 3 bases lay outside the gene matches. This CDR3 region has 15 residues. The repertoire was sequenced with immunoSEQ multiplex PCR; TCRdb's copy has only in-frame clones and lacks some. The repertoire holds about 98,000 clones, more than 65% seen once, with 9.5% to 12% in the top ten. The source material was peripheral blood. The chain uses TRBV5-1 and TRBJ1-1; 9 nucleotides align to TRBD1. The clonotype originates from a woman older than 75 with acute or convalescent COVID-19. CDR3 in amino acids: CASSLGQGGHTEAFF. The DNA of the CDR3 is TGCGCCAGCAGCTTGGGACAGGGGGGGCACACTGAAGCTTTCTTT.